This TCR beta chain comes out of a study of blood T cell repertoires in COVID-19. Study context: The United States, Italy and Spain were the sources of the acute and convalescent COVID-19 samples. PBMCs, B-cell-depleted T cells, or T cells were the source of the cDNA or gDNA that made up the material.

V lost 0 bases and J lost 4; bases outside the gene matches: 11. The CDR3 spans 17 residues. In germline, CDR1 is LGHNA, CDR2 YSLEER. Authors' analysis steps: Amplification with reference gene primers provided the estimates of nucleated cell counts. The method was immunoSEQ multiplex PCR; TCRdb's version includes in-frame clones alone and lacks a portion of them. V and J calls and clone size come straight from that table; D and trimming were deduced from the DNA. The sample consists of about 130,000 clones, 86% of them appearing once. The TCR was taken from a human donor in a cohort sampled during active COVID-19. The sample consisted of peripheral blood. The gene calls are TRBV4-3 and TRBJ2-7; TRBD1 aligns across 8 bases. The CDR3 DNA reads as TGCGCCAGCAGCCAAGAGTCCCACAGGCAGGGGGCATACGAGCAGTACTTC. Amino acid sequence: CASSQESHRQGAYEQYF.